The next 28 T cell receptor beta chains were all read from a single sample in a study of OX40 agonist ivuxolimab in advanced cancers. Produced via immunoSEQ multiplex PCR; TCRdb's table is partial and in-frame only. The sample consists of over 50,000 clones, roughly 90% of them appearing once. Here the sequenced sample was CD4+ or CD8+ T cells sorted from blood, taken in a trial of the OX40 agonist ivuxolimab. The source is an adult with an advanced solid tumor such as melanoma, head and neck, liver or kidney cancer.

The chain joins TRBV14 to TRBJ2-1; D is unclear. V was cut by 0 bases and J by 8 bases, with 8 bases left in between. The V gene's germline CDR1 is SGHDN and CDR2 FVKESK. The CDR3 runs to 13 residues. CDR3 loop: CASSQENEHEQFF. CDR3 nucleotides: TGTGCCAGCAGCCAAGAGAATGAACATGAGCAGTTCTTC.

The chain carries TRBV4-1 and TRBJ2-1; D call uncertain. With 1 base removed from V and 7 bases from J, the gap between germline ends came to 14 bases. CDR1 MGHRA and CDR2 YSYEKL come from the germline V gene. This CDR3 comprises 15 residues. Here the CDR3 reads CASSQGVVVRNEQFF. The CDR3 DNA reads as TGCGCCAGCAGCCAAGGGGTTGTTGTCCGAAATGAGCAGTTCTTC.

The J gene is TRBJ2-2, the V gene TRBV9; 7 nucleotides line up with TRBD1. J lost 0 bases, V lost 2 bases, and 13 bases had no gene match. The CDR3 spans 19 residues. CDR1 is SGDLS and CDR2 is YYNGEE in the germline V gene. The CDR3 here is CASSVSAGTATANTGELFF. The CDR3 bases are TGTGCCAGCAGCGTTTCTGCTGGGACAGCCACAGCGAACACCGGGGAGCTGTTTTTT.

J is TRBJ1-3 and V is TRBV30, with D possibly TRBD1 on 5 matching bases. Germline CDR1 is GTSNPN and CDR2 is SVGIG (reference sequence). CDR3 length: 12 amino acids. V lost 5 bases and J lost 5, with 10 bases in between. CDR3 nucleotide sequence: TGTGCCTGGGGGGACGGGAGAAACACCATATATTTT. Its protein is CAWGDGRNTIYF.

This clone was observed a few times. Written as DNA, the CDR3 is TGTGCCTGGACTGCGGGGAACACTGAAGCTTTCTTT. Encoded protein: CAWTAGNTEAFF. This sequence joins TRBV30 and TRBJ1-1; no reliable D call. The CDR3 has 12 amino acids. Per germline, CDR1 GTSNPN and CDR2 SVGIG (reference sequence). V lost 4 bases to trimming and J lost 1 base, with 7 bases between them. Full variable domain (outside the CDR3, taken from reference TRBV30 and TRBJ1-1): SQTIHQWPATLVQPVGSPLSLECTVEGTSNPNLYWYRQAAGRGLQLLFYSVGIGQISSEVPQNLSASRPQDRQFILSSKKLLLSDSGFYLCAWTAGNTEAFFGQGTRLTVV.

The gene calls are TRBV27 and TRBJ1-1; 7 positions agree with TRBD1. Trimming cost V 8 bases and J 6 bases; bases outside gene matches: 9. CDR1 and CDR2 (germline): MNHEY, SMNVEV (reference sequence). The CDR3 is made up of 13 amino acids. The CDR3 region has the DNA TGTGCCAGCCGCTATACTCAGGGGGCTGAAGCTTTCTTT. Translation: CASRYTQGAEAFF.

The rearrangement joins TRBV20-1 to TRBJ2-1, with D hard to call. The CDR3 contains 10 residues. Germline lookup yields CDR1 DFQATT and CDR2 SNEGSKA (reference sequence). Trimming cost V 3 bases and J 13 bases, with 10 bases left between them. The CDR3 loop reads CSASEVKQFF. DNA for the CDR3: TGCAGTGCTAGTGAGGTGAAACAGTTCTTC.

The chain is built from TRBV7-9 and TRBJ2-5; D gene uncertain. Looked up from germline, CDR1 is SEHNR and CDR2 is FQNEAQ (reference sequence). The V gene lost 11 bases and the J gene lost 3 bases, with 10 bases spanning the gap. The CDR3 has 11 residues. The DNA of the CDR3 is TGTGCCGCTGAGTTAAAAGAGACCCAGTACTTC. Translation: CAAELKETQYF.

The CDR3 protein is CASSLERTTGELFF. The DNA for the CDR3 is TGTGCCAGCAGCTTAGAACGAACCACCGGGGAGCTGTTTTTT. The genes are TRBV11-2 and TRBJ2-2, with unresolved D. CDR3 length: 14 amino acids. The ends were cut back, 0 bases at V and 4 bases at J, with 6 bases in the middle. From germline, CDR1 is SGHAT and CDR2 FQNNGV.

The CDR3 coding sequence is TGCAGCGCGCCACCGGGACAGGGGGCTCACAGTGAGCAGTTCTTC. It encodes CSAPPGQGAHSEQFF. The V call is TRBV29-1, the J call TRBJ2-1, with 12 bases aligning to TRBD1. The V gene's germline CDR1 is SQVTM and CDR2 ANQGSEA. The CDR3 consists of 15 residues. J gave up 9 bases and V 7 bases, and 13 bases lay outside the gene matches.

In its sample, this clone was seen once. The rearrangement joins TRBV7-8 to TRBJ2-1, with unresolved D. The germline V and J ends were trimmed by 3 bases and 10 bases, with 10 bases remaining between them. Germline CDR1 reads SGHVS; CDR2 reads FQNEAQ. The CDR3 spans 12 residues. CDR3 residues: CASSFPNWEQFF. The CDR3 DNA is TGTGCCAGCAGCTTTCCAAACTGGGAGCAGTTCTTC.

This clone was seen only a few times. V usage is TRBV9 and J usage is TRBJ1-1, with D unresolved. Per germline, CDR1 SGDLS and CDR2 YYNGEE. CDR3 length equals 14 residues. The ends were cut back, 2 bases at V and 5 bases at J, with 13 bases in the middle. CDR3 DNA: TGTGCCAGCAGCGTGAGTCCCTTAGGGACTGAAGCTTTCTTT. The encoded protein is CASSVSPLGTEAFF.

V gene TRBV18 combines with J gene TRBJ1-2; D is ambiguous. Looked up from germline, CDR1 is KGHSH and CDR2 is LQKENI. V lost 2 bases, J lost 3 bases, and 7 bases lay in between. The CDR3 loop spans 13 amino acids. Here the CDR3 DNA reads TGTGCCAGCTCACCAGGGAGTGACTATGGCTACACCTTC. This encodes CASSPGSDYGYTF.

The J gene is TRBJ2-1, the V gene TRBV28; D is ambiguous. The V end lost 0 bases, the J end lost 5 bases, and 5 bases lay between the germline ends. The CDR3 is 13 amino acids. Per the germline V gene, CDR1 is MDHEN and CDR2 is SYDVKM. The chain's CDR3 is CASSLWGHNEQFF. The CDR3 DNA follows: TGTGCCAGCAGTTTATGGGGTCACAATGAGCAGTTCTTC.

The J gene is TRBJ2-7, the V gene TRBV5-4, with 7 bases fitting TRBD2. Germline V CDR1 and CDR2: SGHNT, YYREEE (reference sequence). V trimming: 3 bases; J trimming: 3 bases; junction bases outside the gene matches: 6. The CDR3 loop spans 14 amino acids. CDR3 bases: TGTGCCAGCAGCTGGAGCGGGACCGTCTACGAGCAGTACGTC. Protein sequence: CASSWSGTVYEQYV.

The chain uses TRBV25-1 and TRBJ1-2; no clear D. Germline CDR1 MGHDK, CDR2 SYGVNS. Trimming removed 8 bases from V and 7 bases from J, with 11 bases in between. The CDR3 consists of 11 residues. The CDR3 loop is CASGPLGGYTF. The DNA of the CDR3 is TGTGCCAGCGGGCCCCTGGGTGGCTACACCTTC.

This clone has just a few counts. The CDR3 reads CAISESYGLGEQYV. CDR3 in DNA: TGTGCCATCAGTGAGTCGTATGGACTAGGGGAGCAGTACGTC. The chain carries TRBV10-3 and TRBJ2-7; 7 bases match TRBD2. Germline assignment: CDR1 ENHRY and CDR2 SYGVKD. The V gene end was trimmed by 0 bases and the J gene end by 7 bases; junction bases not matched to a gene: 6. The CDR3 sequence is 14 residues long.

This chain's CDR3 is CASSGTDIYQPQHF. CDR3 coding DNA: TGTGCCAGCAGTGGGACGGACATTTATCAGCCCCAGCATTTT. This rearrangement joins TRBV2 to TRBJ1-5; D might be TRBD1 (5 bases). The germline V and J ends were trimmed by 4 bases and 5 bases, with 12 bases remaining between them. The length of the CDR3 is 14 residues. CDR1 and CDR2 from the germline V gene are SNHLY and FYNNEI.

This clone was recorded once. The chain joins TRBV6-6 to TRBJ1-5; 8 bases are a match to TRBD1. Losses at the gene ends were 3 bases for V and 6 bases for J; bases not matched to a gene: 7. Per germline, CDR1 MNHNY and CDR2 SVGAGI (reference sequence). The CDR3 extends over 15 amino acids. In nucleotides, the CDR3 is TGTGCCAGCAGTTATTTTCAGGGGGCAACTCAGCCCCAGCATTTT. It specifies CASSYFQGATQPQHF.

This chain links TRBV28 with TRBJ1-5, with unresolved D. This CDR3 is built from 15 residues. V was trimmed by 7 bases and J by 0 bases, leaving 13 bases between them. Germline V gene data show CDR1 as MDHEN and CDR2 as SYDVKM. Written as DNA, the CDR3 is TGTGCCAGCAACGGCGCTGCTTATAGCAATCAGCCCCAGCATTTT. This encodes CASNGAAYSNQPQHF.

In regard to this clone: Distinct nucleotide sequences in the sample also encode this CDR3. The V and J genes are TRBV9 and TRBJ1-3; D unclear. Trimming stripped 4 bases from V and 4 bases from J, with 3 bases between. The CDR3 is 11 amino acids. Per the germline V gene, CDR1 is SGDLS and CDR2 is YYNGEE. CDR3 coding DNA: TGTGCCAGCAGCCCCGGAAACACCATATATTTT. This gives the protein CASSPGNTIYF.

The chain carries TRBV28 and TRBJ1-5; TRBD1 aligns across 9 bases. This CDR3 has 17 amino acids. The J segment lost 0 bases and the V segment lost 4 bases, leaving 7 bases of the junction unmatched. Germline V lookup: CDR1 MDHEN, CDR2 SYDVKM. For the CDR3, the DNA is TGTGCCAGCAGTTCCCTTACACAGGGGGCTAGCAATCAGCCCCAGCATTTT. Protein product: CASSSLTQGASNQPQHF.

V and J are TRBV6-6 and TRBJ2-7; D is uncertain. The V end lost 0 bases, the J end lost 2 bases, and 8 bases lay between the germline ends. Germline V gene lookup returns CDR1 MNHNY and CDR2 SVGAGI (reference sequence). The CDR3 spans 14 residues. The CDR3 loop is CASSYSGRAYEQYF. DNA of the CDR3: TGTGCCAGCAGTTACTCGGGAAGGGCCTACGAGCAGTACTTC.

The V gene is TRBV19, the J gene TRBJ1-2; the D gene is possibly TRBD1 (5 bases). The CDR3 is 11 amino acids. Germline CDR1 is LNHDA and CDR2 is SQIVND (reference sequence). Trimming removed 9 bases from V and 4 bases from J, with 9 bases in between. CDR3 in amino acids: CASGGVYGYTF. CDR3 sequence (DNA): TGTGCCAGCGGGGGGGTCTATGGCTACACCTTC.

The V call is TRBV28, the J call TRBJ2-7; 8 nucleotides match TRBD1. With 6 bases clipped from V and 2 bases from J, the junction kept 6 bases outside the gene matches. The V gene's germline CDR1 is MDHEN and CDR2 SYDVKM. The CDR3 loop spans 14 amino acids. CDR3 sequence: CASSPTGGTYEQYF. CDR3 coding DNA: TGTGCCAGCAGCCCCACAGGGGGGACCTACGAGCAGTACTTC.

J is TRBJ2-1 and V is TRBV6-6; TRBD2 matches 10 bases. The CDR3 extends over 16 amino acids. J lost 9 bases, V lost 0 bases, and 8 bases had no gene match. Germline V CDR1 and CDR2: MNHNY, SVGAGI (reference sequence). DNA of the CDR3: TGTGCCAGCAGTTACTCGAGCCCTAGCGGGAGCGGTGAGCAGTTCTTC. This sequence encodes CASSYSSPSGSGEQFF.

This chain uses TRBV12-5 with TRBJ1-5; D might be TRBD1 (6 bases). This CDR3 contains 15 residues. The ends were cut back, 3 bases at V and 0 bases at J, with 9 bases in the middle. Looked up from germline, CDR1 is LGHNT and CDR2 is FRNRAP. CDR3 coding DNA: TGTGCTAGTGGTTTCGCAGGGGTTAGCAATCAGCCCCAGCATTTT. Its protein product is CASGFAGVSNQPQHF.

V usage is TRBV2 and J usage is TRBJ2-7; perhaps TRBD2 as D (6 bases). The CDR3 loop spans 14 amino acids. The V end lost 6 bases, the J end lost 8 bases, and 20 bases lay between the germline ends. Germline values: CDR1 SNHLY, CDR2 FYNNEI. The CDR3 loop reads CASSPSRERGKQYV. CDR3 in DNA: TGTGCCAGCAGCCCCTCTCGGGAGAGGGGAAAGCAGTACGTC.